Each of the 18 T cell receptor beta chains below was sequenced from the same sample in a study of Ad26.COV2.S vaccination and SARS-CoV-2 variants. Documented treatment: about 20 received Ad26.COV2.S at low or high dose, single or two shots; about 5 received placebo; per-sample allocation not given. Specimen acquisition occurred on day 63 following the initial vaccine or placebo injection. Sequencing was performed with immunoSEQ multiplex PCR; in TCRdb, only in-frame clones are kept and a portion is missing. The sample consists of 200,000 to 250,000 clones, approximately 87% of them appearing once. The source material was peripheral blood, sampled in a trial of Ad26.COV2.S vaccine versus placebo. The receptors derive from a person between 18 and 65 years old who received the Ad26.COV2.S COVID-19 vaccine or a placebo.

The rearrangement links TRBV7-9 to TRBJ1-2; 12 nucleotides align to TRBD1. Germline V gives CDR1 SEHNR, CDR2 FQNEAQ (reference sequence). V lost 5 bases, J lost 8 bases, and 6 bases stayed unmatched. The CDR3 consists of 14 residues. CDR3 DNA: TGTGCCAGCAGCCCCGGGACAGGGGGCCAAGGCTACACCTTC. The encoded protein is CASSPGTGGQGYTF.

This chain joins TRBV19 and TRBJ2-2; 9 bases match TRBD1. V was clipped by 5 bases and J by 6 bases; unmatched bases: 7. The CDR3 loop spans 15 amino acids. The germline gives CDR1 LNHDA, CDR2 SQIVND (reference sequence). CDR3 in amino acids: CASSWGTGLSGELFF. In DNA, the CDR3 is TGTGCCAGTAGTTGGGGGACAGGGCTTTCCGGGGAGCTGTTTTTT.

The chain employs TRBV29-1 and TRBJ2-1, with a weak D call TRBD2 (5 bases). Germline-derived CDR1 and CDR2 are SQVTM and ANQGSEA. V was cut by 5 bases and J by 10 bases, with 12 bases left in between. The CDR3 loop spans 11 amino acids. For the CDR3, the DNA is TGCAGCGTTACGAGGGCCAGCGAGCAGTTCTTC. Protein sequence: CSVTRASEQFF.

This clone was observed a single time. The chain uses TRBV5-1 and TRBJ1-1; D unresolved. CDR1 and CDR2 from the germline V gene are SGHRS and YFSETQ. The CDR3 extends over 13 amino acids. Trimming cost V 0 bases and J 3 bases, with 6 bases left between them. CDR3 protein: CASSLDGDTEAFF. CDR3 in DNA: TGCGCCAGCAGCTTGGATGGGGACACTGAAGCTTTCTTT.

This clone was detected only once. This chain links TRBV13 with TRBJ2-7; D is unresolved. There are 14 residues in the CDR3. From germline, CDR1 is PRHDT and CDR2 FYEKMQ (reference sequence). V lost 0 bases to trimming and J lost 6 bases, with 12 bases between them. The CDR3 loop is CASSLGGLNREQYF. The CDR3, as DNA: TGTGCCAGCAGCTTAGGAGGGCTTAATCGCGAGCAGTACTTC.

The chain couples TRBV12-3 or TRBV12-4 to TRBJ2-1; D not certain. V lost 11 bases to trimming and J lost 0 bases, with 8 bases between them. The CDR3 length is 12 residues. CDR3 DNA sequence: TGTGCCTGTGCAGGCTCCTACAATGAGCAGTTCTTC. Its protein is CACAGSYNEQFF.

The genes are TRBV5-1 and TRBJ1-4; 7 bases align to TRBD1. J was trimmed by 12 bases and V by 4 bases; bases with no gene match: 12. Looked up from germline, CDR1 is SGHRS and CDR2 is YFSETQ. The CDR3 totals 14 residues. Here the CDR3 reads CASSRQGDREELFF. CDR3 DNA: TGCGCCAGCAGCCGTCAGGGGGATAGAGAAGAACTGTTTTTT.

V and J are TRBV5-1 and TRBJ2-7, with no clear D. Germline CDR1 and CDR2: SGHRS and YFSETQ. This CDR3 region has 11 residues. V lost 0 bases and J 6 bases, leaving 4 bases between the germline ends. The CDR3 here is CASSLGTEQYF. CDR3 sequence (DNA): TGCGCCAGCAGCTTGGGAACCGAGCAGTACTTC.

The chain combines TRBV13 with TRBJ1-2; D gene unclear. CDR1 is PRHDT and CDR2 is FYEKMQ in the germline V gene (reference sequence). The ends were cut back, 0 bases at V and 3 bases at J, with 14 bases in the middle. The CDR3 is 16 amino acids. DNA of the CDR3: TGTGCCAGCAGCTTAGGCCGGCTGCATGGGGACTATGGCTACACCTTC. Amino acid sequence: CASSLGRLHGDYGYTF.

The gene calls are TRBV25-1 and TRBJ1-4; 8 bases fit TRBD1. Losses at the gene ends were 2 bases for V and 5 bases for J; bases not matched to a gene: 7. Germline V gene data show CDR1 as MGHDK and CDR2 as SYGVNS. The CDR3 is made up of 16 amino acids. CDR3 sequence: CASSEGGQGRNEKLFF. As DNA, the CDR3 is TGTGCCAGCAGTGAAGGAGGACAGGGCAGAAATGAAAAACTGTTTTTT. Together with reference TRBV25-1 and TRBJ1-4, the CDR3 gives the full variable domain: EADIYQTPRYLVIGTGKKITLECSQTMGHDKMYWYQQDPGMELHLIHYSYGVNSTEKGDLSSESTVSRIRTEHFPLTLESARPSHTSQYLCASSEGGQGRNEKLFFGSGTQLSVL.

The chain links TRBV5-1 to TRBJ2-7, with 9 positions matching TRBD2. Losses at the gene ends were 4 bases for V and 4 bases for J; bases not matched to a gene: 3. CDR1 is SGHRS, CDR2 YFSETQ, per germline. The CDR3 extends over 13 amino acids. CDR3 amino acids: CASSRTSDYEQYF. CDR3 DNA sequence: TGCGCCAGCAGCAGGACTAGCGATTACGAGCAGTACTTC. The variable domain in full, completed from reference TRBV5-1 and TRBJ2-7, reads KAGVTQTPRYLIKTRGQQVTLSCSPISGHRSVSWYQQTPGQGLQFLFEYFSETQRNKGNFPGRFSGRQFSNSRSEMNVSTLELGDSALYLCASSRTSDYEQYFGPGTRLTVT.

The chain carries TRBV19 and TRBJ1-3; no firm D call. The CDR3 is made up of 16 amino acids. The V end lost 3 bases, the J end lost 0 bases, and 12 bases lay between the germline ends. Germline-derived CDR1 and CDR2 are LNHDA and SQIVND (reference sequence). CDR3 in amino acids: CASSMGGKSSGNTIYF. CDR3 DNA sequence: TGTGCCAGTAGTATGGGAGGGAAGAGCTCTGGAAACACCATATATTTT.

V gene TRBV11-2 combines with J gene TRBJ2-1; 11 bases are shared with TRBD2. CDR3 length: 15 amino acids. From germline, CDR1 is SGHAT and CDR2 FQNNGV. Trimming removed 5 bases from V and 3 bases from J; junction bases left unmatched: 3. CDR3 amino acids: CASSLGTSGYNEQFF. The CDR3 DNA is TGTGCCAGCAGCCTCGGGACTAGCGGCTACAATGAGCAGTTCTTC.

This clone was counted a single time. V gene TRBV5-1 combines with J gene TRBJ2-5, with D unclear. CDR3 length: 15 amino acids. Trimming shortened V by 7 bases and J by 4 bases, and 20 bases separated the two germline ends. In germline, CDR1 is SGHRS, CDR2 YFSETQ. The CDR3 sequence: CASDVDPARGETQYF. The DNA of the CDR3 is TGCGCCAGCGATGTGGACCCGGCCAGAGGAGAGACCCAGTACTTC.

CDR3 nucleotides: TGTGCCAGCAGCGTAAGAGGACTAGCGGGAGGTAATGAGCAGTTCTTC. It translates to CASSVRGLAGGNEQFF. This chain links TRBV9 with TRBJ2-1, with 14 bases matching TRBD2. Trimming removed 1 base from V and 7 bases from J; junction bases left unmatched: 4. The CDR3 is made up of 16 amino acids. Germline-derived CDR1 and CDR2 are SGDLS and YYNGEE. The full variable domain, with the rest looked up from reference TRBV9 and TRBJ2-1, is DSGVTQTPKHLITATGQRVTLRCSPRSGDLSVYWYQQSLDQGLQFLIQYYNGEERAKGNILERFSAQQFPDLHSELNLSSLELGDSALYFCASSVRGLAGGNEQFFGPGTRLTVL.

The chain links TRBV3-1 (or the pseudogene TRBV3-2) to TRBJ1-1, with TRBD1 matching over 12 bases. Trimming took 4 bases from V and 3 from J; bases not matched to a gene: 6. The CDR3 spans 16 residues. CDR1 and CDR2 from the germline V gene are LGHDT and YNNKEL (reference sequence). The CDR3: CASSRDRGLRYTEAFF. The DNA for the CDR3 is TGTGCCAGCAGCCGGGACAGGGGGCTTCGGTACACTGAAGCTTTCTTT.

The J gene is TRBJ2-7, the V gene TRBV6-2 or TRBV6-3; the D is unclear. The CDR3 is made up of 13 amino acids. The germline CDR1 and CDR2 sequences are MNHEY and SVGEGT. V lost 0 bases, J lost 1 base, and 4 bases lay in between. The CDR3 reads CASSYSRSYEQYF. CDR3 nucleotide sequence: TGTGCCAGCAGTTACTCCAGATCCTACGAGCAGTACTTC.

This chain links TRBV27 with TRBJ1-1; D not certain. This CDR3 region has 14 residues. Trimming removed 2 bases from V and 4 bases from J, with 11 bases in between. CDR1 is MNHEY, CDR2 SMNVEV, per germline (reference sequence). DNA for the CDR3: TGTGCCAGCAGTTTAGTCCCTTGGAGCACTGAAGCTTTCTTT. This codes for CASSLVPWSTEAFF.